These 18 T cell receptor beta chains were sequenced from one sample in a study of T-cell reconstitution after alpha-beta-depleted transplantation in children. Unique molecular identifiers tagged the TCRbeta library. A single record per CDR3 protein comes from TCRdb applying MiXCR to the PCR reads. Of 600,000 or so distinct CDR3 sequences detected, roughly 23% appear once; the ten largest clones hold roughly an eighth. Material: PBMCs, mostly from graft donor cells, obtained 360 days after TCRalphabeta/CD19-depleted stem cell transplant. These receptors originate from a boy under three years old who had a stem cell transplant for acute myeloid leukemia, so the T cells may come from the graft donor.

This clonotype was seen a handful of times. The V call is TRBV15, the J call TRBJ2-1, with 9 nucleotides matching TRBD1. After removal of 7 bases from V and 9 bases from J, the junction contained 10 bases not matched to a gene. This CDR3 spans 14 amino acids. CDR1 is LNHNV and CDR2 is YYDKDF in the germline V gene (reference sequence). CDR3 protein: CATNPLGQGGEQFF. CDR3 in DNA: TGTGCCACCAACCCCTTGGGACAGGGCGGTGAGCAGTTCTTC.

This clonotype was seen at least ten times. The chain employs TRBV5-1 and TRBJ1-1; a possible D gene is TRBD1 (5 bases). Germline V CDR1 and CDR2: SGHRS, YFSETQ. The ends were cut back, 2 bases at V and 4 bases at J, with 15 bases in the middle. The CDR3 covers 15 residues. CDR3 in amino acids: CASSFRLGVTTEAFF. The CDR3 DNA reads TGCGCCAGCAGCTTCCGGCTAGGGGTGACCACTGAAGCTTTCTTT.

The CDR3 reads CAIRGTSGGPQETQYF. In DNA form, the CDR3 reads TGTGCCATCAGGGGAACTAGCGGGGGCCCCCAAGAGACCCAGTACTTC. The chain employs TRBV10-3 and TRBJ2-5, with 11 bases aligning to TRBD2. The V segment lost 6 bases and the J segment 1 base; nucleotides outside the gene matches: 7. The CDR3 spans 16 residues. The germline V gene has CDR1 ENHRY and CDR2 SYGVKD.

In its sample, this clonotype was seen many times. The chain employs TRBV5-1 and TRBJ2-7; D may be TRBD1 (5 bases). Germline V CDR1 and CDR2: SGHRS, YFSETQ. This CDR3 is built from 14 residues. V was trimmed by 0 bases and J by 2 bases, leaving 9 bases between them. CDR3 sequence reads: CASSLVWGPYEQYF. For the CDR3, the DNA is TGCGCCAGCAGCTTGGTGTGGGGCCCCTACGAGCAGTACTTC.

This chain links TRBV18 with TRBJ2-1; either TRBD1 or TRBD2 may supply D (5 bases each). Between the trimmed V and J ends, which lost 0 bases and 5 bases, there was a span of 20 bases. In germline, CDR1 is KGHSH, CDR2 LQKENI. This CDR3 is 18 amino acids long. In DNA, the CDR3 is TGTGCCAGCTCACCACCGGTTTGGGGACGGATCCCACACAATGAGCAGTTCTTC. Amino acid sequence: CASSPPVWGRIPHNEQFF.

This clonotype was observed a handful of times. The genes are TRBV20-1 and TRBJ2-3; D unresolved. V lost 6 bases and J 6 bases, leaving 13 bases between the germline ends. This CDR3 is built from 12 residues. Germline CDR1 reads DFQATT; CDR2 reads SNEGSKA (reference sequence). CDR3 nucleotide sequence: TGCAGTGCGTCCCGTGGTTCTGATACGCAGTATTTT. Protein: CSASRGSDTQYF.

This chain connects TRBV28 to TRBJ1-4; D unclear. Trimming cost V 3 bases and J 8 bases, with 13 bases left between them. Germline-derived CDR1 and CDR2 are MDHEN and SYDVKM. CDR3 size: 14 residues. CDR3 nucleotide sequence: TGTGCCAGCAGTTTTGTGGTGAACGCGGAAAAACTGTTTTTT. Protein: CASSFVVNAEKLFF. The variable domain in full, completed from reference TRBV28 and TRBJ1-4, reads DVKVTQSSRYLVKRTGEKVFLECVQDMDHENMFWYRQDPGLGLRLIYFSYDVKMKEKGDIPEGYSVSREKKERFSLILESASTNQTSMYLCASSFVVNAEKLFFGSGTQLSVL.

V gene TRBV12-3 or TRBV12-4 combines with J gene TRBJ2-4; TRBD2 aligns across 10 bases. The length of the CDR3 is 17 residues. V shed 6 bases, J shed 4 bases, and the junction held 12 bases outside the gene matches. For the CDR3, the DNA is TGTGCCAGCAGCATAAGCGGGGGGGCCTACCGAAAAAACATTCAGTACTTC. Translated: CASSISGGAYRKNIQYF.

This clonotype has at least ten counts. CDR3 region: CASSWGSGANVLTF. The CDR3 coding sequence is TGTGCCAGCAGTTGGGGGTCTGGGGCCAACGTCCTGACTTTC. The V gene is TRBV2, the J gene TRBJ2-6; either TRBD1 or TRBD2 may supply D (5 bases each). V gave up 5 bases and J gave up 1 base, with 6 bases separating them. The CDR3 totals 14 residues. CDR1 is SNHLY and CDR2 is FYNNEI in the germline V gene.

This clonotype has ten or more counts. The genes are TRBV29-1 and TRBJ2-6; D remains unclear. CDR1 SQVTM and CDR2 ANQGSEA come from the germline V gene. CDR3 length: 12 residues. Deletions cut 5 bases from V and 4 bases from J, with 6 bases between. The CDR3 spells CSVSPGANVLTF. CDR3 coding DNA: TGCAGCGTTTCCCCCGGGGCCAACGTCCTGACTTTC.

This clonotype showed up many times. The rearrangement links TRBV20-1 to TRBJ2-3; D is uncertain. The CDR3 is 12 amino acids. Germline values: CDR1 DFQATT, CDR2 SNEGSKA (reference sequence). Trimming took off 5 bases at V and 0 bases at J, with 6 bases between the two ends. The chain's CDR3 is CSALGSTDTQYF. For the CDR3, the DNA is TGCAGTGCTCTGGGGAGCACAGATACGCAGTATTTT.

The chain is built from TRBV9 and TRBJ2-3, with D uncertain. With 4 bases removed from V and 0 bases from J, the gap between germline ends came to 9 bases. The CDR3 runs to 14 residues. CDR1 is SGDLS, CDR2 YYNGEE, per germline. DNA of the CDR3: TGTGCCAGCAGCACGGTGGATAGCACAGATACGCAGTATTTT. It is translated as CASSTVDSTDTQYF.

V gene TRBV20-1 combines with J gene TRBJ2-2, with 10 bases fitting TRBD2. Trimming removed 5 bases from V and 5 bases from J; junction bases left unmatched: 5. Looked up from germline, CDR1 is DFQATT and CDR2 is SNEGSKA (reference sequence). The CDR3 is made up of 14 amino acids. This chain's CDR3 is CSALGLARTGELFF. For the CDR3, the DNA is TGCAGTGCTTTGGGACTAGCGAGAACCGGGGAGCTGTTTTTT.

This clonotype was recorded a few times. The chain uses TRBV7-2 and TRBJ2-1, with 9 nucleotides matching TRBD2. V was pared by 2 bases and J by 13 bases, with 6 bases of the junction left unmatched. This CDR3 has 13 residues. The germline CDR1 and CDR2 sequences are SGHTA and FQGNSA. In DNA form, the CDR3 reads TGTGCCAGCAGCTTACCTAGCGGGGCGCTCCAGTTCTTC. The encoded protein is CASSLPSGALQFF.

This clonotype was seen at least ten times. The rearrangement uses TRBV29-1 and TRBJ1-1, with D hard to call. This CDR3 is 14 amino acids long. Trimming removed 4 bases at V and 3 bases at J, with 15 bases between. Germline CDR1 reads SQVTM; CDR2 reads ANQGSEA. CDR3 protein: CSVVSSGRDTEAFF. CDR3 DNA sequence: TGCAGCGTTGTTTCTTCGGGTCGGGACACTGAAGCTTTCTTT.

This clonotype was seen a handful of times. The chain joins TRBV5-1 to TRBJ2-7; 11 bases line up with TRBD1. V lost 3 bases, J lost 5 bases, and 4 bases stayed unmatched. From germline, CDR1 is SGHRS and CDR2 YFSETQ. The CDR3 has 14 residues. The DNA of the CDR3 is TGCGCCAGCAGCTGGGGGGACAGGGGGAACGAGCAGTACGTC. Its protein is CASSWGDRGNEQYV.

CDR3 in amino acids: CASSPQQGSHNEQFF. The CDR3 nucleotides read TGTGCCAGCAGCCCGCAACAGGGGTCTCACAATGAGCAGTTCTTC. The chain links TRBV21-1 to TRBJ2-1; TRBD1 reflects the table's D call only, with no check against the DNA. TRBV21-1 is deemed a pseudogene. The CDR3 contains 15 residues.

The chain links TRBV29-1 to TRBJ1-2; 11 bases map to TRBD1. V shed 0 bases and J 5 bases; nucleotides not matched to a gene: 11. The CDR3 totals 17 residues. Germline V gene sequence: CDR1 SQVTM, CDR2 ANQGSEA. The CDR3 loop reads CSVEEGSGTGGRYGYTF. The CDR3 DNA reads as TGCAGCGTTGAAGAGGGGTCTGGGACAGGGGGAAGGTATGGCTACACCTTC.